This T cell receptor beta chain emerged from a study of blood T cell repertoires in COVID-19. Study-wide context: Sites across the United States, Italy and Spain contributed samples from acute and convalescent COVID-19. PBMCs, B-cell-depleted T cells, or T cells provided the cDNA or gDNA that made up the material.

In the original workflow: Amplification of reference gene primers provided the estimated nucleated cell counts. Measured with immunoSEQ multiplex PCR; TCRdb has only the in-frame clones, and not every one. V, J and clone size are those of that table, while D and trimming were read from the DNA. The sample lists 250,000 to 300,000 clones, roughly 80% occurring once. Germline assignment: CDR1 SNHLY and CDR2 FYNNEI. V was pared by 10 bases and J by 8 bases, with 18 bases between. The CDR3 contains 14 residues. The J gene is TRBJ2-6, the V gene TRBV2, with TRBD2 as a possible D gene (6 bases). What was sequenced was peripheral blood. The TCR sequence derives from a man in his 60s who had recovered from COVID-19. CDR3 amino acids: CATRLEGVTNVLTF. The DNA for the CDR3 is TGTGCCACTCGATTGGAGGGCGTGACCAACGTCCTGACTTTC.